This TCR beta chain came from a study of blood T cell repertoires in COVID-19. Background on the study: Both acute and convalescent COVID-19 samples were obtained from the United States, Italy and Spain. The analysed material was cDNA or gDNA that came from T cells, B-cell-depleted T cells, or PBMCs.

The CDR3 is 16 amino acids. The germline V gene has CDR1 MNHNS and CDR2 SASEGT. V shed 4 bases and J 3 bases; nucleotides not matched to a gene: 6. Per the study methods: By means of reference gene primer amplification, nucleated cell counts were estimated. Sequencing used immunoSEQ multiplex PCR; TCRdb keeps in-frame clones, though not all of them. V, J and clone size are taken as reported in that table, and D and trimming were inferred from the DNA itself. The sample consists of about 210,000 clones, about 90% of them appearing once. The chain has TRBV6-1 and TRBJ2-2, with 9 positions matching TRBD1. The clonotype comes from a young man with acute or convalescent COVID-19. Sequenced input: peripheral blood. The CDR3 DNA sequence: TGTGCCAGCAGTGCCCACAGGACAGGGGACACCGGGGAGCTGTTTTTT. The encoded protein is CASSAHRTGDTGELFF.